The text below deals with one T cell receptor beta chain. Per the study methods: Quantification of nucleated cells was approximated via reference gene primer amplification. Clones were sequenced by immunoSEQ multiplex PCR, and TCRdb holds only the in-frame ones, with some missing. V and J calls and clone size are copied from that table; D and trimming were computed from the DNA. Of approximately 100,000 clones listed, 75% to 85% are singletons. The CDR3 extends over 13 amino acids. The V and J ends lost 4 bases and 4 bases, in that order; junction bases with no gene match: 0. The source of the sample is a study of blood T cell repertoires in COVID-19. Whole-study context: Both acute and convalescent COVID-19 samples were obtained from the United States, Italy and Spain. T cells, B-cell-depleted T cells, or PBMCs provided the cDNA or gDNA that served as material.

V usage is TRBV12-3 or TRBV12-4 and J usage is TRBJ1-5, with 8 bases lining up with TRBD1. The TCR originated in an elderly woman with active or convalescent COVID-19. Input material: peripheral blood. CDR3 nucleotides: TGTGCCAGCAGTTGGGACAGGAATCAGCCCCAGCATTTT. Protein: CASSWDRNQPQHF.